Listed below are T cell receptor beta chains from one sample, sequenced in a study of OX40 agonist ivuxolimab in advanced cancers. Clones were read by immunoSEQ multiplex PCR, and TCRdb kept only the in-frame ones, dropping some. The sample has around 76,000 clones; 70% to 85% are singletons. Material: CD4+ or CD8+ T cells sorted from blood, obtained in a trial of the OX40 agonist ivuxolimab. All receptors derive from an adult with an advanced solid tumor such as melanoma, head and neck, liver or kidney cancer. The CDR3 runs from the conserved cysteine through the conserved F or W. A D gene is named only where the DNA matches it firmly. Clone size is stated in some rows and not others, as once, few, many or a class when expanded.

cdr3_nt: TGCGCCAGCAGTGACGCGGGGGCCGCCGGGGAGCTGTTTTTT; cdr3_aa: CASSDAGAAGELFF; j_call: TRBJ2-2; clone_size: -; d_call: -; v_call: TRBV5-1
cdr3_nt: TGTGCCAGCAGTCTTAATCAGCCCCAGCATTTT; cdr3_aa: CASSLNQPQHF; j_call: TRBJ1-5; clone_size: few; d_call: -; v_call: TRBV6-1
cdr3_nt: TGTGCCAGCAGCCAAGCTAGCTCCGGGGCCAACGTCCTGACTTTC; cdr3_aa: CASSQASSGANVLTF; j_call: TRBJ2-6; clone_size: -; d_call: -; v_call: TRBV4-2
cdr3_nt: TGCGCCAGCAGCCAAGCTATAAGGACAGAAAAACTGTTTTTT; cdr3_aa: CASSQAIRTEKLFF; j_call: TRBJ1-4; clone_size: few; d_call: -; v_call: TRBV4-3
cdr3_nt: TGTGCCAGCAGCAAAGGTCCGGGGAGGCTCAGGGAGCAGTTCTTC; cdr3_aa: CASSKGPGRLREQFF; j_call: TRBJ2-1; clone_size: -; d_call: -; v_call: TRBV21-1
cdr3_nt: TGTGCCAGCAGTGAAGTGCATCAGGGGGCAGGAAAACTGTTTTTT; cdr3_aa: CASSEVHQGAGKLFF; j_call: TRBJ1-4; clone_size: -; d_call: TRBD1; v_call: TRBV2
cdr3_nt: TGCGCCAGCAGCTTTAGCGGGGGGGCCCTAGGCGAGCAGTACTTC; cdr3_aa: CASSFSGGALGEQYF; j_call: TRBJ2-7; clone_size: -; d_call: TRBD2; v_call: TRBV5-1
cdr3_nt: TGTGCCAGCAGTTTACCACAGGGCGGACAAGAGACCCAGTACTTC; cdr3_aa: CASSLPQGGQETQYF; j_call: TRBJ2-5; clone_size: -; d_call: -; v_call: TRBV25-1
cdr3_nt: TGTGCCAGCAGTCCGGGACTAGCGGGGGTAGATACGCAGTATTTT; cdr3_aa: CASSPGLAGVDTQYF; j_call: TRBJ2-3; clone_size: -; d_call: TRBD2; v_call: TRBV27
cdr3_nt: TGCGCCAGCAGCCAAGATCTGGTACAGGGGAACACTGAAGCTTTCTTT; cdr3_aa: CASSQDLVQGNTEAFF; j_call: TRBJ1-1; clone_size: -; d_call: -; v_call: TRBV4-1
cdr3_nt: TGTGCCAGCAGCTTAGGGGGGTCCGGAGAAAAACTGTTTTTT; cdr3_aa: CASSLGGSGEKLFF; j_call: TRBJ1-4; clone_size: -; d_call: -; v_call: TRBV11-2
cdr3_nt: TGTGCCAGCAGCTTAGGGGACCCCCCCGCTGAAAAACTGTTTTTT; cdr3_aa: CASSLGDPPAEKLFF; j_call: TRBJ1-4; clone_size: few; d_call: -; v_call: TRBV11-2
cdr3_nt: TGTGCCAGCAGTTCTCAGGGAGATGGCTACACCTTC; cdr3_aa: CASSSQGDGYTF; j_call: TRBJ1-2; clone_size: few; d_call: -; v_call: TRBV6-5
cdr3_nt: TGTGCCAGCGGGTCAACCACCTTC; cdr3_aa: CASGSTTF; j_call: TRBJ1-2; clone_size: -; d_call: -; v_call: TRBV2
cdr3_nt: TGTGCCAGCAGTGACCCCCTGGATGGAAACACTGAAGCTTTCTTT; cdr3_aa: CASSDPLDGNTEAFF; j_call: TRBJ1-1; clone_size: few; d_call: -; v_call: TRBV25-1
cdr3_nt: TGTGCCAGCAGCCCGGTGGCAGGGTATGGCTACACCTTC; cdr3_aa: CASSPVAGYGYTF; j_call: TRBJ1-2; clone_size: -; d_call: -; v_call: TRBV7-2
cdr3_nt: TGTGCCAGCAGCGTGGGTCATCCAGATACGCAGTATTTT; cdr3_aa: CASSVGHPDTQYF; j_call: TRBJ2-3; clone_size: few; d_call: -; v_call: TRBV9
cdr3_nt: TGTGCCAGCAGCCCGCCGGGGAATGAAGCTTTCTTT; cdr3_aa: CASSPPGNEAFF; j_call: TRBJ1-1; clone_size: -; d_call: -; v_call: TRBV6-5
cdr3_nt: TGTGCCAGCGGACAGGACAGGGACGATACTTTCTTT; cdr3_aa: CASGQDRDDTFF; j_call: TRBJ1-1; clone_size: few; d_call: TRBD1; v_call: TRBV2
cdr3_nt: TGTGCCAGCAGTGTTGGTGGGTCTCAGCCCCAGCATTTT; cdr3_aa: CASSVGGSQPQHF; j_call: TRBJ1-5; clone_size: -; d_call: -; v_call: TRBV2
cdr3_nt: TGTGCCATCAAGGGGACGTCCAACACAGATACGCAGTATTTT; cdr3_aa: CAIKGTSNTDTQYF; j_call: TRBJ2-3; clone_size: -; d_call: -; v_call: TRBV10-3
cdr3_nt: TGTGCCAGCGGGGGGCTTGGGGCCAACGTCCTGACTTTC; cdr3_aa: CASGGLGANVLTF; j_call: TRBJ2-6; clone_size: -; d_call: -; v_call: TRBV2
cdr3_nt: TGTGCCAGCAGCGGCGTCTGGACAGTCGGCACCGGGGAGCTGTTTTTT; cdr3_aa: CASSGVWTVGTGELFF; j_call: TRBJ2-2; clone_size: once; d_call: -; v_call: TRBV5-5
cdr3_nt: TGTGCCACCAGCAATGTCCGGGGCACTGAAGCTTTCTTT; cdr3_aa: CATSNVRGTEAFF; j_call: TRBJ1-1; clone_size: -; d_call: -; v_call: TRBV15
cdr3_nt: TGCGCCAGCAGCCGGACACAGGGAAGCAGCTCCTACGAGCAGTACTTC; cdr3_aa: CASSRTQGSSSYEQYF; j_call: TRBJ2-7; clone_size: -; d_call: -; v_call: TRBV4-3
cdr3_nt: TGTGCCAGCATACAGACTAGCGGGGGGGCCGGAGGCACAGATACGCAGTATTTT; cdr3_aa: CASIQTSGGAGGTDTQYF; j_call: TRBJ2-3; clone_size: -; d_call: TRBD2; v_call: TRBV5-6
cdr3_nt: TGTGCCAGCAGTTTATTGGGGAATCAGCCCCAGCATTTT; cdr3_aa: CASSLLGNQPQHF; j_call: TRBJ1-5; clone_size: -; d_call: -; v_call: TRBV28
cdr3_nt: TGTGCCAGTAGCACCGGGACAGGGAACGAAAAACTGTTTTTT; cdr3_aa: CASSTGTGNEKLFF; j_call: TRBJ1-4; clone_size: -; d_call: TRBD1; v_call: TRBV19
cdr3_nt: TGTGCCAGCAATGCGGGGGAATACACCGGGGAGCTGTTTTTT; cdr3_aa: CASNAGEYTGELFF; j_call: TRBJ2-2; clone_size: -; d_call: TRBD2; v_call: TRBV2
cdr3_nt: TGTGCCAGCAGCTTAGGCCTTAACTATGGCTACACCTTC; cdr3_aa: CASSLGLNYGYTF; j_call: TRBJ1-2; clone_size: -; d_call: -; v_call: TRBV11-1
cdr3_nt: TGTGCCAGCAGTTACAGGGTGGTGACTGAAGCTTTCTTT; cdr3_aa: CASSYRVVTEAFF; j_call: TRBJ1-1; clone_size: -; d_call: -; v_call: TRBV6-6
cdr3_nt: TGCAGCTCAACGGACAGAGACTATGGCTACACCTTC; cdr3_aa: CSSTDRDYGYTF; j_call: TRBJ1-2; clone_size: -; d_call: -; v_call: TRBV29-1
cdr3_nt: TGCGCCAGCAGCCCGGGGACAGGGGGAGATACGCAGTATTTT; cdr3_aa: CASSPGTGGDTQYF; j_call: TRBJ2-3; clone_size: -; d_call: TRBD1; v_call: TRBV5-1